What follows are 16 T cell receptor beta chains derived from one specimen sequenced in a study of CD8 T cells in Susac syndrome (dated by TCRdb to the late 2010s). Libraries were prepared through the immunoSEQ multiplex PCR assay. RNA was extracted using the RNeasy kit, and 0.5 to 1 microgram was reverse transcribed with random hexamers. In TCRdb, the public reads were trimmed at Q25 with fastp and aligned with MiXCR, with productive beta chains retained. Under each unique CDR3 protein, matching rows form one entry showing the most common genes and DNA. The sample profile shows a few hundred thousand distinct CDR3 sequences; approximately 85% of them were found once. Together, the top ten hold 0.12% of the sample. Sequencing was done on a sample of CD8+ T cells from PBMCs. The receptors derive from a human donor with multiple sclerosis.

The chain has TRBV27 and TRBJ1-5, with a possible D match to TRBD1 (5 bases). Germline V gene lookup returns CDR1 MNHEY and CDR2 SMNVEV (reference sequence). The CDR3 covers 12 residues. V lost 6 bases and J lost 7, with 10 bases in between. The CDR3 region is CASSTGTQPQHF. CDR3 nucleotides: TGTGCCAGCAGCACAGGTACCCAGCCCCAGCATTTT.

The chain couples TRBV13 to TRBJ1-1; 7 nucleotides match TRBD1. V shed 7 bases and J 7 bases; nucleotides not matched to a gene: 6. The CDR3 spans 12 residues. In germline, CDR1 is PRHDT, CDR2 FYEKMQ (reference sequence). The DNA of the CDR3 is TGTGCCAGCACCTTTGGGGACAGTGAAGCTTTCTTT. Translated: CASTFGDSEAFF.

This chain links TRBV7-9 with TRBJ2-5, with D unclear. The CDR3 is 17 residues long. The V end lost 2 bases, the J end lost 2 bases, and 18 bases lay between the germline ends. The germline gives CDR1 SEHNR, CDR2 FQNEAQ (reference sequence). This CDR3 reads CASSLSDIDALQETQYF. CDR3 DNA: TGTGCCAGCAGCTTATCCGACATCGACGCCCTTCAAGAGACCCAGTACTTC.

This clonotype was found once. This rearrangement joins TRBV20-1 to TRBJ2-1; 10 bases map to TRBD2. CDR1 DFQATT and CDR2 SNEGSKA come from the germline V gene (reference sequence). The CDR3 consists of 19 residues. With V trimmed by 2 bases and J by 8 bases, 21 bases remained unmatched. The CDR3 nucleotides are TGCAGTGCTAGAAGTGGGGAAACTAGCGGGGAGTCCATTAAGGATGAGCAGTTCTTC. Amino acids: CSARSGETSGESIKDEQFF.

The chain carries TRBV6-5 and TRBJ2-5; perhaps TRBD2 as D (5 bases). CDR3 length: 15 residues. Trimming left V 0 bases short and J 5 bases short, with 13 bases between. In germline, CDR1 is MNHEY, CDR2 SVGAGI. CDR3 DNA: TGTGCCAGCAGTTACTCGAAGACGGGATGGGAGACCCAGTACTTC. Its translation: CASSYSKTGWETQYF.

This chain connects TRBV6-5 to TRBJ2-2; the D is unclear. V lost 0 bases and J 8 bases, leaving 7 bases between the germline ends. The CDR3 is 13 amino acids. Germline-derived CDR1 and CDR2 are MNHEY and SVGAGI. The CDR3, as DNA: TGTGCCAGCAGTTACTCGGGCATAGGGGAGCTGTTTTTT. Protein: CASSYSGIGELFF.

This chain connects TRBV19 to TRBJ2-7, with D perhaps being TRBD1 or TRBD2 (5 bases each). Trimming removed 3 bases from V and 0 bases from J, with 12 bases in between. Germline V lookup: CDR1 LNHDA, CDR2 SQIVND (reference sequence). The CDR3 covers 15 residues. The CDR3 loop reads CASSMGTVASYEQYF. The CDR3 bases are TGTGCCAGTAGTATGGGGACGGTGGCCTCCTACGAGCAGTACTTC.

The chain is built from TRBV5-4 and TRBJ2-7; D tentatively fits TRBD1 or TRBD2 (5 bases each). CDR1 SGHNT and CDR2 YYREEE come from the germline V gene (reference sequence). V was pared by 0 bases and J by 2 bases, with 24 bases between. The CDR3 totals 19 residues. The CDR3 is CASSLDNTKGSGIAYEQYF. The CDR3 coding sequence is TGTGCCAGCAGCTTGGACAACACAAAGGGGTCGGGGATTGCCTACGAGCAGTACTTC.

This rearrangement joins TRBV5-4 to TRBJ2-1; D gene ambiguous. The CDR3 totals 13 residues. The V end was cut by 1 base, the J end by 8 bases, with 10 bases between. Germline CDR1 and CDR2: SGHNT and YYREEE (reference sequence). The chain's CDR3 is CASSLPGSDEQFF. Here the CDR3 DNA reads TGTGCCAGCAGCTTGCCTGGTTCGGATGAGCAGTTCTTC.

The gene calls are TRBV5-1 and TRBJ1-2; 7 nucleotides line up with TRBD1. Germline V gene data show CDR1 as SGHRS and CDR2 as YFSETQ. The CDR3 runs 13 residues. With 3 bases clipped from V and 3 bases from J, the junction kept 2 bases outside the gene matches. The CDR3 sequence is CASSWDSDYGYTF. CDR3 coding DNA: TGCGCCAGCAGCTGGGACAGTGACTATGGCTACACCTTC.

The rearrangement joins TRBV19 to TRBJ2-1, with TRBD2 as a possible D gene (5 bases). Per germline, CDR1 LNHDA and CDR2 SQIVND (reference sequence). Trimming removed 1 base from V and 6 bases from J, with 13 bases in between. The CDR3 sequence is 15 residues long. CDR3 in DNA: TGTGCCAGTAGTATAGCGAGAGGGCCGGGCAATGAGCAGTTCTTC. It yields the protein CASSIARGPGNEQFF.

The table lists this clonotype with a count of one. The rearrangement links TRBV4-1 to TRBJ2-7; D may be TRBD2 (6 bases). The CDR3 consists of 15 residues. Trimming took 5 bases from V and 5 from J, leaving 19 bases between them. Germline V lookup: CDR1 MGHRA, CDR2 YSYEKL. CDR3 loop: CASSLRDSALNEQYF. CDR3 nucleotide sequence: TGCGCCAGCAGCTTACGGGACTCCGCCTTGAACGAGCAGTACTTC.

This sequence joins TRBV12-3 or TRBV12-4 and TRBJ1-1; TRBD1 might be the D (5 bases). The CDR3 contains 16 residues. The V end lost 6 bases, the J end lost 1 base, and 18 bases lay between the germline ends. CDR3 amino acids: CASSKTGLQGNTEAFF. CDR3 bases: TGTGCCAGCAGCAAAACAGGACTCCAGGGGAACACTGAAGCTTTCTTT.

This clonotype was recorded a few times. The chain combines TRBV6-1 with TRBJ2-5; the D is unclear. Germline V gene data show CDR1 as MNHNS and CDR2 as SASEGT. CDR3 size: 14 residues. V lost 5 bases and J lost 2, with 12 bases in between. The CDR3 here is CASSPDAAQETQYF. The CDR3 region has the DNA TGTGCCAGCAGTCCAGACGCTGCACAAGAGACCCAGTACTTC.

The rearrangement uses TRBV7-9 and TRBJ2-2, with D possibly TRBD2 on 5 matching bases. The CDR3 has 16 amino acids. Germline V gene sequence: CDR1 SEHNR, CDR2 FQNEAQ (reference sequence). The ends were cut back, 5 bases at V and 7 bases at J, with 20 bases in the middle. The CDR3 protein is CASSPLFGLDIGELFF. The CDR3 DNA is TGTGCCAGCAGCCCCCTGTTTGGACTCGATATCGGGGAGCTGTTTTTT.

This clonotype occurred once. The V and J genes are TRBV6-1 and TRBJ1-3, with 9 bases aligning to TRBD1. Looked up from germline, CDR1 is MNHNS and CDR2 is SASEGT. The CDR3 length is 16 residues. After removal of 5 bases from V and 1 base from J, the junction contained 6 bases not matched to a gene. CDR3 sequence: CASSRRDRVSGNTIYF. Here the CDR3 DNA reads TGTGCCAGCAGTCGCCGGGACAGGGTGTCTGGAAACACCATATATTTT.